Sequencing of this T cell receptor beta chain was carried out in a study of blood T cell repertoires in COVID-19. Across the study: T cells, B-cell-depleted T cells, or PBMCs provided the cDNA or gDNA that served as material.

In the original workflow: Cell counts per sample came from amplifying reference gene primers. The repertoire was sequenced with immunoSEQ multiplex PCR; TCRdb's copy has only in-frame clones and lacks some. The V and J calls and clone size come from that table; D and trimming were worked out from the DNA. Of more than 400,000 clones listed, roughly 85% were seen once; the top ten hold approximately 3.2%. V lost 4 bases, J lost 2 bases, and 6 bases stayed unmatched. The germline V gene encodes CDR1 SGHRS and CDR2 YFSETQ. The CDR3 has 16 residues. This clone was found once. The sequencing input was peripheral blood. This receptor was taken from a human donor in a cohort sampled during active COVID-19. The chain combines TRBV5-1 with TRBJ2-1, with TRBD2 matching over 10 bases. The CDR3 region has the DNA TGCGCCAGCAGCCCCCTAGCGGGAGCGGCCTACAATGAGCAGTTCTTC. This codes for CASSPLAGAAYNEQFF.